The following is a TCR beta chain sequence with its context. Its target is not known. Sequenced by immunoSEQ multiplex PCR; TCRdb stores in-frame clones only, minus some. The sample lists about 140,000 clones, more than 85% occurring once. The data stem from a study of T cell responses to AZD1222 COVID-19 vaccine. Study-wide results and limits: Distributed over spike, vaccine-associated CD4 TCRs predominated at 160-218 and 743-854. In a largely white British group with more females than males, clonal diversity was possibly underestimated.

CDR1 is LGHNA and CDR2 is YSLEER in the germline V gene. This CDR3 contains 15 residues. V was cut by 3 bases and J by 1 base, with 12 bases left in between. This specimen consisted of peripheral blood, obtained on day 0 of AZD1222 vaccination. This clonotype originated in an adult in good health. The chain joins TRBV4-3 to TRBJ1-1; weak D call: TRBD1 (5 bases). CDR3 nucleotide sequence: TGCGCCAGCAGCCAGGACCGACAGCCGAACACTGAAGCTTTCTTT. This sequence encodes CASSQDRQPNTEAFF.